What follows are 23 T cell receptor beta chains derived from one specimen sequenced in a study of cytomegalovirus exposure and HLA in healthy donors. A multiplex PCR was run with 60 Vbeta primers and 13 Jbeta primers. Clones were sequenced by immunoSEQ multiplex PCR, and TCRdb holds only the in-frame ones, with some missing. The sample shows roughly 120,000 clones, less than 90% of them seen only once. What was sequenced was PBMCs. The receptors were sampled from a man aged 50-59 years in good health and CMV-seronegative.

This clone showed up just a few times. This rearrangement joins TRBV5-4 to TRBJ2-1, with TRBD2 matching over 9 bases. Germline loops: CDR1 SGHNT, CDR2 YYREEE (reference sequence). J gave up 7 bases and V 4 bases, and 18 bases lay outside the gene matches. This CDR3 is 18 amino acids long. CDR3 protein: CASSPARGSGGFVNEQFF. CDR3 DNA: TGTGCCAGCAGCCCCGCGCGGGGTAGCGGGGGATTTGTAAATGAGCAGTTCTTC. The whole variable domain, remainder taken from reference TRBV5-4 and TRBJ2-1, is ETGVTQSPTHLIKTRGQQVTLRCSSQSGHNTVSWYQQALGQGPQFIFQYYREEENGRGNFPPRFSGLQFPNYSSELNVNALELDDSALYLCASSPARGSGGFVNEQFFGPGTRLTVL.

This chain links TRBV7-2 with TRBJ1-5; D call uncertain. CDR3 length equals 15 residues. Germline V gene sequence: CDR1 SGHTA, CDR2 FQGNSA. V shed 0 bases and J shed 5 bases, with 11 bases lying between them. CDR3 loop: CASSLALAVDQPQHF. CDR3 DNA sequence: TGTGCCAGCAGCTTAGCGCTAGCAGTCGATCAGCCCCAGCATTTT. Complete variable domain (other parts from reference TRBV7-2 and TRBJ1-5): GAGVSQSPSNKVTEKGKDVELRCDPISGHTALYWYRQSLGQGLEFLIYFQGNSAPDKSGLPSDRFSAERTGGSVSTLTIQRTQQEDSAVYLCASSLALAVDQPQHFGDGTRLSIL.

This rearrangement joins TRBV6-1 to TRBJ2-3, with 7 positions matching TRBD2. Trimming cost V 5 bases and J 0 bases; bases outside gene matches: 5. The CDR3 sequence is 15 residues long. Germline V gives CDR1 MNHNS, CDR2 SASEGT. CDR3 loop: CASSPLAASTDTQYF. In nucleotides, the CDR3 is TGTGCCAGCAGTCCTCTAGCGGCTAGCACAGATACGCAGTATTTT.

This clone has just a few counts. This chain joins TRBV5-4 and TRBJ1-1, with D perhaps TRBD1 (5 bases). Germline CDR1 reads SGHNT; CDR2 reads YYREEE (reference sequence). V lost 4 bases and J 3 bases, leaving 19 bases between the germline ends. The CDR3 runs to 16 residues. CDR3 loop: CASSAQGIGGDTEAFF. The CDR3 nucleotides read TGTGCCAGCAGCGCCCAGGGTATCGGGGGGGACACTGAAGCTTTCTTT.

V and J are TRBV28 and TRBJ1-1; D remains ambiguous. This CDR3 spans 17 amino acids. Germline CDR1 and CDR2: MDHEN and SYDVKM. With 5 bases removed from V and 1 base from J, the gap between germline ends came to 20 bases. CDR3 sequence (DNA): TGTGCCAGCAGTACGGGAGGCCTTCGTCCTACGAACACTGAAGCTTTCTTT. Translated: CASSTGGLRPTNTEAFF.

This clone was counted a single time. The rearrangement joins TRBV10-2 to TRBJ2-1; 10 nucleotides match TRBD2. The J segment lost 2 bases and the V segment lost 2 bases, leaving 9 bases of the junction unmatched. The germline gives CDR1 WSHSY, CDR2 SAAADI. This CDR3 is 18 amino acids long. The CDR3 loop is CASSEPTATSGAYNEQFF. DNA of the CDR3: TGCGCCAGCAGTGAGCCTACGGCCACTAGCGGGGCCTACAATGAGCAGTTCTTC.

The chain recombines TRBV7-3 with TRBJ2-3; 7 bases agree with TRBD2. Germline loops: CDR1 SGHTA, CDR2 FQGTGA. CDR3 size: 15 residues. The J segment lost 0 bases and the V segment lost 7 bases, leaving 7 bases of the junction unmatched. CDR3: CASTISGSSTDTQYF. CDR3 in DNA: TGTGCCAGCACCATTAGCGGGTCTAGCACAGATACGCAGTATTTT.

This clone was picked up one time. The CDR3 reads CASSFGQGRTDTQYF. The CDR3 region has the DNA TGTGCCAGCAGCTTCGGACAGGGACGAACAGATACGCAGTATTTT. The chain is built from TRBV5-6 and TRBJ2-3, with 8 bases matching TRBD1. Germline values: CDR1 SGHDT, CDR2 YYEEEE. CDR3 length: 15 residues. Trimming at V came to 2 bases and at J to 3 bases, leaving 5 bases not matched to a gene.

The CDR3 coding sequence is TGTGCCAGCACCCTCCAGGGAGGAGGCACTGAAGCTTTCTTT. Translating it yields CASTLQGGGTEAFF. The gene calls are TRBV28 and TRBJ1-1; possible D gene TRBD1, 5 bases. The germline CDR1 and CDR2 sequences are MDHEN and SYDVKM. With 7 bases removed from V and 4 bases from J, the gap between germline ends came to 16 bases. This CDR3 spans 14 amino acids.

The rearrangement links TRBV18 to TRBJ1-5, with TRBD1 as a possible D gene (6 bases). V was trimmed by 2 bases and J by 4 bases, leaving 9 bases between them. The V gene's germline CDR1 is KGHSH and CDR2 LQKENI. This CDR3 comprises 14 residues. The CDR3: CASSPGGGNQPQHF. As DNA, the CDR3 is TGTGCCAGCTCACCAGGGGGCGGAAATCAGCCCCAGCATTTT.

V gene TRBV9 combines with J gene TRBJ1-5; TRBD1 is a possible D gene (6 bases). The germline V gene has CDR1 SGDLS and CDR2 YYNGEE. This CDR3 spans 18 amino acids. Trimming shortened V by 4 bases and J by 9 bases, and 29 bases separated the two germline ends. The CDR3 here is CASSPDSAGGGSLGPQHF. DNA for the CDR3: TGTGCCAGCAGCCCAGATTCGGCGGGCGGGGGCTCCCTTGGGCCCCAGCATTTT. Full variable domain (missing parts from reference TRBV9 and TRBJ1-5): DSGVTQTPKHLITATGQRVTLRCSPRSGDLSVYWYQQSLDQGLQFLIQYYNGEERAKGNILERFSAQQFPDLHSELNLSSLELGDSALYFCASSPDSAGGGSLGPQHFGDGTRLSIL.

The gene calls are TRBV6-5 and TRBJ2-5, with 8 bases aligning to TRBD1. The J call may be faulty, since TRBJ2-7 better matches the DNA end. The CDR3 runs to 14 residues. In germline, CDR1 is MNHEY, CDR2 SVGAGI. The CDR3 region is CASSMDRVLYEQYF. CDR3 sequence (DNA): TGTGCCAGCAGTATGGACAGGGTGTTGTACGAGCAGTACTTC.

This clone was detected only a few times. The J gene is TRBJ1-3, the V gene TRBV6-6, with a tentative D call TRBD1 (6 bases). The V gene lost 0 bases and the J gene lost 4 bases, with 10 bases spanning the gap. In germline, CDR1 is MNHNY, CDR2 SVGAGI (reference sequence). CDR3 length equals 15 residues. The CDR3 region is CASSYSWGRGNTIYF. CDR3 nucleotides: TGTGCCAGCAGTTACTCATGGGGGCGCGGAAACACCATATATTTT.

The rearrangement links TRBV28 to TRBJ1-1; D possibly corresponds to TRBD1 (6 bases). Per the germline V gene, CDR1 is MDHEN and CDR2 is SYDVKM. This CDR3 is 17 amino acids long. Trimming shortened V by 7 bases and J by 3 bases, and 24 bases separated the two germline ends. The CDR3 DNA sequence: TGTGCCAGCACCTTCTACCCGGCAGGGGCCATCCACACTGAAGCTTTCTTT. The encoded protein is CASTFYPAGAIHTEAFF.

The CDR3 DNA reads as TGTGCCAGCAGCCCCTGGGGTGGGACAGCCAGCTATGGCTACACCTTC. Protein product: CASSPWGGTASYGYTF. The J gene is TRBJ1-2, the V gene TRBV9, with 7 bases matching TRBD1. CDR1 SGDLS and CDR2 YYNGEE come from the germline V gene. Trimming at V came to 4 bases and at J to 4 bases, leaving 13 bases not matched to a gene. There are 16 residues in the CDR3.

The chain uses TRBV7-9 and TRBJ1-5; 10 bases map to TRBD1. This CDR3 is 15 amino acids long. CDR1 is SEHNR, CDR2 FQNEAQ, per germline (reference sequence). Unmatched junction bases numbered 3, after V lost 2 bases and J lost 5 bases. CDR3 coding DNA: TGTGCCAGCAGCTTAACGGGGACAGGGGATCAGCCCCAGCATTTT. Its translation is CASSLTGTGDQPQHF.

A note on this clone: A much larger clone differs from this one at a single base, so this may be a read error. Other nucleotide sequences in the sample specify the same CDR3. The chain uses TRBV5-1 and TRBJ2-6, with 10 bases fitting TRBD1. This CDR3 contains 16 residues. J lost 3 bases, V lost 3 bases, and 3 bases had no gene match. Germline V gene sequence: CDR1 SGHRS, CDR2 YFSETQ. CDR3 residues: CASSWTGGGGANVLTF. In DNA, the CDR3 is TGCGCCAGCAGCTGGACAGGGGGGGGTGGGGCCAACGTCCTGACTTTC.

This chain connects TRBV6-6 to TRBJ2-2; 11 nucleotides match TRBD2. Germline V gene lookup returns CDR1 MNHNY and CDR2 SVGAGI (reference sequence). This CDR3 has 15 amino acids. The V and J ends lost 6 bases and 3 bases, in that order; junction bases with no gene match: 3. CDR3 in amino acids: CASSLSGGDTGELFF. CDR3 nucleotides: TGTGCCAGCAGCCTTAGCGGGGGGGACACCGGGGAGCTGTTTTTT.

The CDR3 spells CAVRTQGNNQPQHF. CDR3 bases: TGTGCCGTACGAACTCAGGGGAACAATCAGCCCCAGCATTTT. The genes are TRBV19 and TRBJ1-5, with D perhaps TRBD1 (6 bases). The CDR3 length is 14 residues. Deletions cut 11 bases from V and 3 bases from J, with 17 bases between. In germline, CDR1 is LNHDA, CDR2 SQIVND (reference sequence).

This chain uses TRBV5-4 with TRBJ2-3; 7 nucleotides line up with TRBD2. The CDR3 consists of 16 residues. Germline CDR1 is SGHNT and CDR2 is YYREEE (reference sequence). V lost 2 bases to trimming and J lost 0 bases; unmatched junction nucleotides: 6. The CDR3, as DNA: TGTGCCAGCAGCTTCTACGGGAGGATAAGCACAGATACGCAGTATTTT. Translated: CASSFYGRISTDTQYF.

The chain uses TRBV27 and TRBJ2-4, with 7 bases identical to TRBD2. The V and J ends lost 7 bases and 3 bases, in that order; junction bases with no gene match: 9. Germline CDR1 is MNHEY and CDR2 is SMNVEV (reference sequence). This CDR3 has 15 amino acids. CDR3 amino acids: CASTMGPGGKNIQYF. The CDR3, as DNA: TGTGCCAGCACCATGGGACCGGGAGGCAAAAACATTCAGTACTTC.

The rearrangement links TRBV9 to TRBJ1-5; perhaps TRBD1 as D (6 bases). This CDR3 has 15 amino acids. Germline V lookup: CDR1 SGDLS, CDR2 YYNGEE. V lost 0 bases to trimming and J lost 5 bases, with 12 bases between them. The CDR3 loop reads CASSVGDTLDQPQHF. In DNA, the CDR3 is TGTGCCAGCAGCGTAGGGGACACCCTCGATCAGCCCCAGCATTTT.

The chain combines TRBV7-3 with TRBJ1-1; D may be TRBD1 (6 bases). Trimming left V 5 bases short and J 5 bases short, with 18 bases between. Germline CDR1 is SGHTA and CDR2 is FQGTGA. The CDR3 sequence is 15 residues long. The chain's CDR3 is CASSVPTGGGTEAFF. DNA for the CDR3: TGTGCCAGCAGCGTCCCGACAGGCGGGGGAACTGAAGCTTTCTTT.